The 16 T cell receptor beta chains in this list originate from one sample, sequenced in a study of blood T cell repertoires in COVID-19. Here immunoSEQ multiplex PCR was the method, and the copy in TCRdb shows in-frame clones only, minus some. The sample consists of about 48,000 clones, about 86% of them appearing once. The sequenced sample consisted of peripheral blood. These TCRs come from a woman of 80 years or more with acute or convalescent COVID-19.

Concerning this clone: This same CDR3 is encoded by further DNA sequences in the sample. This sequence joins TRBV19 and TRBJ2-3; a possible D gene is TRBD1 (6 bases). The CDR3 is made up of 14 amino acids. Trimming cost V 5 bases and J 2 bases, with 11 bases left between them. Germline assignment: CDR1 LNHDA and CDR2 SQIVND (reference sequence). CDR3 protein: CASSRTGITDTQYF. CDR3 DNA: TGTGCCAGTAGTCGCACAGGGATCACAGATACGCAGTATTTT. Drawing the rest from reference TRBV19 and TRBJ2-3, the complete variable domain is DGGITQSPKYLFRKEGQNVTLSCEQNLNHDAMYWYRQDPGQGLRLIYYSQIVNDFQKGDIAEGYSVSREKKESFPLTVTSAQKNPTAFYLCASSRTGITDTQYFGPGTRLTVL.

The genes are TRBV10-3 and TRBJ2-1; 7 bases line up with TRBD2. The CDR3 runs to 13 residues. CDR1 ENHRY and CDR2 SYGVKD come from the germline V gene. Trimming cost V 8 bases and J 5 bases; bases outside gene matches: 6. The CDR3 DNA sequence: TGTGCCATCTGGGCAGGGAGGGACAATGAGCAGTTCTTC. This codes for CAIWAGRDNEQFF.

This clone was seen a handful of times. Here the CDR3 DNA reads TGTGCCAGTAGTATAGACTCCGTTGAACTGTTTTTT. This translates into CASSIDSVELFF. J is TRBJ1-4 and V is TRBV19; D unclear. Trimming cost V 0 bases and J 12 bases, with 8 bases left between them. The germline gives CDR1 LNHDA, CDR2 SQIVND (reference sequence). The CDR3 covers 12 residues.

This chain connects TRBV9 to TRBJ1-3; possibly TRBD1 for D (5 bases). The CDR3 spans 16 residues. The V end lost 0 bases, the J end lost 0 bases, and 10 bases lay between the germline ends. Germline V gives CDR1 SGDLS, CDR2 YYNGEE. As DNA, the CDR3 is TGTGCCAGCAGCGTAGCGGGGGGGAGCTCTGGAAACACCATATATTTT. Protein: CASSVAGGSSGNTIYF.

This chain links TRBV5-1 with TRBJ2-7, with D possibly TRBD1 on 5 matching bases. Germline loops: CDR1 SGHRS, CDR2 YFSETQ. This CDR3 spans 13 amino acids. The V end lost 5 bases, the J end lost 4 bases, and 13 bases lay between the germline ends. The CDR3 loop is CASRATSGYEQYF. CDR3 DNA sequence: TGCGCCAGCAGGGCCACTTCAGGGTACGAGCAGTACTTC.

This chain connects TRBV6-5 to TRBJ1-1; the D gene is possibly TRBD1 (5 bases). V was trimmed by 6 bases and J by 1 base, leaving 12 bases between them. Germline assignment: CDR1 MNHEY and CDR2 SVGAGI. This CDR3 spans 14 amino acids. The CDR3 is CASRREGRNTEAFF. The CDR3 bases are TGTGCCAGCAGGAGGGAGGGGAGGAACACTGAAGCTTTCTTT.

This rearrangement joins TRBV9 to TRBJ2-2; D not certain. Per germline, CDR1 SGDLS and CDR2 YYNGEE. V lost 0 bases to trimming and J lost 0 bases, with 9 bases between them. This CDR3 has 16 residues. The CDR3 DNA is TGTGCCAGCAGCGTAGCATTCCAGGCGAACACCGGGGAGCTGTTTTTT. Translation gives CASSVAFQANTGELFF. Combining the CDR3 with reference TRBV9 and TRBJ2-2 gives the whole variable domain DSGVTQTPKHLITATGQRVTLRCSPRSGDLSVYWYQQSLDQGLQFLIQYYNGEERAKGNILERFSAQQFPDLHSELNLSSLELGDSALYFCASSVAFQANTGELFFGEGSRLTVL.

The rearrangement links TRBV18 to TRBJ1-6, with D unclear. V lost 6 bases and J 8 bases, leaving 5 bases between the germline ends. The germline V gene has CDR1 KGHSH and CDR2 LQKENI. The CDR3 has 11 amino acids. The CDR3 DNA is TGTGCCAGCTCCGGGGATTCACCCCTCCACTTT. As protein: CASSGDSPLHF.

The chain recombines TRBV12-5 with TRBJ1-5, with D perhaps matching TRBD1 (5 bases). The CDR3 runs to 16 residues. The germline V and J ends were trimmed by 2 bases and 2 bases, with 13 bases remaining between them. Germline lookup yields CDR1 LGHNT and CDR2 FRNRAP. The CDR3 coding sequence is TGTGCTAGTGGTTTGACTTCAGGGCATGGCAATCAGCCCCAGCATTTT. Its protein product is CASGLTSGHGNQPQHF.

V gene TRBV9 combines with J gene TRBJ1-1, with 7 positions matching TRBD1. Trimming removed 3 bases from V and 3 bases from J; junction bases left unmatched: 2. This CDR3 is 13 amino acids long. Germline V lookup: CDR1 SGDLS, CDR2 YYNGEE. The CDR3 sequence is CASSATGDTEAFF. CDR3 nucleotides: TGTGCCAGCAGCGCAACAGGGGACACTGAAGCTTTCTTT. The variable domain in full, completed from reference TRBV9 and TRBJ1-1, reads DSGVTQTPKHLITATGQRVTLRCSPRSGDLSVYWYQQSLDQGLQFLIQYYNGEERAKGNILERFSAQQFPDLHSELNLSSLELGDSALYFCASSATGDTEAFFGQGTRLTVV.

CDR3: CASRQTSGGAYNEQFF. CDR3 nucleotides: TGTGCCAGCAGGCAAACTAGCGGGGGGGCCTACAATGAGCAGTTCTTC. The chain links TRBV25-1 to TRBJ2-1, with 13 bases that match TRBD2. The CDR3 is 16 residues long. Germline V gives CDR1 MGHDK, CDR2 SYGVNS. J was trimmed by 2 bases and V by 6 bases; bases with no gene match: 4.

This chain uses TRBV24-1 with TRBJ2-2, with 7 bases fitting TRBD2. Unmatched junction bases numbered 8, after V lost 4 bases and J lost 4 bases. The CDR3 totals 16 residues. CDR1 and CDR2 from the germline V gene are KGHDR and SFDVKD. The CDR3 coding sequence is TGTGCCACCAGTGAGTGGGGGGGAGACGGCACCGGGGAGCTGTTTTTT. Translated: CATSEWGGDGTGELFF.

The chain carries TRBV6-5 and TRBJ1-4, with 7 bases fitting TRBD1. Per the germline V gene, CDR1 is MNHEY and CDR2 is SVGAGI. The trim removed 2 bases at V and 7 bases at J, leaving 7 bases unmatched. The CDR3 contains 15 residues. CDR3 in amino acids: CASSYTGARGEKLFF. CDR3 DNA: TGTGCCAGCAGTTACACAGGGGCGAGGGGTGAAAAACTGTTTTTT.

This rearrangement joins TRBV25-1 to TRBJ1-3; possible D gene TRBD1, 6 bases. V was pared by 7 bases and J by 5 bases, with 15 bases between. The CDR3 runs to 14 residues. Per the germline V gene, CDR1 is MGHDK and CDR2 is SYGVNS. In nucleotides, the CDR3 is TGTGCCAGCATGGACAGCTCGTCTCGAAACACCATATATTTT. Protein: CASMDSSSRNTIYF. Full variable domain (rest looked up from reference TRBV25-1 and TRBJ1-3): EADIYQTPRYLVIGTGKKITLECSQTMGHDKMYWYQQDPGMELHLIHYSYGVNSTEKGDLSSESTVSRIRTEHFPLTLESARPSHTSQYLCASMDSSSRNTIYFGEGSWLTVV.

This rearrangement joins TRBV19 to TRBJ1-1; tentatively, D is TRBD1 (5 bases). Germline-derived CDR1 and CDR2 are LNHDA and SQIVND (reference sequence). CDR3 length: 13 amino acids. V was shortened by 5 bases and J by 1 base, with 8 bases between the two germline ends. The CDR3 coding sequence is TGTGCCAGTAGTCAGGACAAGAACACTGAAGCTTTCTTT. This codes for CASSQDKNTEAFF.

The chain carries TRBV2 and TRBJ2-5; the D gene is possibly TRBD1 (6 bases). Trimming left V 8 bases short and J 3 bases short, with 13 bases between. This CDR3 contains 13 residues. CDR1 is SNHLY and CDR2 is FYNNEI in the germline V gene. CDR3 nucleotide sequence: TGTGCCAGCTTTATTAGGACAGAAGAGACCCAGTACTTC. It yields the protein CASFIRTEETQYF.